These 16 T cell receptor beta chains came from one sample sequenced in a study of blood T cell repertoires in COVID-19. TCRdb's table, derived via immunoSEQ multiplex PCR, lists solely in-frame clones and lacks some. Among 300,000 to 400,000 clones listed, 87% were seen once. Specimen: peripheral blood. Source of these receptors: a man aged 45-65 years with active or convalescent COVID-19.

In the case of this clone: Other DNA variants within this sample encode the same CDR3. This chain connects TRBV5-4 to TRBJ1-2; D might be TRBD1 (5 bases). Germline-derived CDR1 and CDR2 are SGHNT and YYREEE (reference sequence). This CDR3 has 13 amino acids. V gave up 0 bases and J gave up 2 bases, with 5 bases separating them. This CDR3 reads CASSLGQNYGYTF. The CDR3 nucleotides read TGTGCCAGCAGCTTGGGACAGAACTATGGCTACACCTTC.

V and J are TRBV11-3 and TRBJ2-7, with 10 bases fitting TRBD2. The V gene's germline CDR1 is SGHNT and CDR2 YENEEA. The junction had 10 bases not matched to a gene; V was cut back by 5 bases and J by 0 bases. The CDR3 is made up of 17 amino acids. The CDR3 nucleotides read TGTGCCAGCAGCCTCATCTCTAGCGGGAGAACCTCCTACGAGCAGTACTTC. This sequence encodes CASSLISSGRTSYEQYF.

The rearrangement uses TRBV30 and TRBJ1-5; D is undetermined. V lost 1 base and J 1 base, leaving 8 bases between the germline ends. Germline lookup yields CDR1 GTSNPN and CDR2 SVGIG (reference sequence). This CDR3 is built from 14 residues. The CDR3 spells CAWSGPGSNQPQHF. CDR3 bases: TGTGCCTGGAGTGGGCCGGGAAGCAATCAGCCCCAGCATTTT. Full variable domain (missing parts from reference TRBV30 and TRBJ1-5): SQTIHQWPATLVQPVGSPLSLECTVEGTSNPNLYWYRQAAGRGLQLLFYSVGIGQISSEVPQNLSASRPQDRQFILSSKKLLLSDSGFYLCAWSGPGSNQPQHFGDGTRLSIL.

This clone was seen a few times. The CDR3 sequence: CASSDRGGVATNEKLFF. DNA for the CDR3: TGTGCCAGCAGTGATAGGGGGGGAGTCGCAACTAATGAAAAACTGTTTTTT. V is TRBV6-1 and J is TRBJ1-4, with D possibly TRBD1 on 6 matching bases. CDR1 and CDR2 from the germline V gene are MNHNS and SASEGT. Trimming took 3 bases from V and 0 from J, leaving 14 bases between them. This CDR3 is 17 amino acids long.

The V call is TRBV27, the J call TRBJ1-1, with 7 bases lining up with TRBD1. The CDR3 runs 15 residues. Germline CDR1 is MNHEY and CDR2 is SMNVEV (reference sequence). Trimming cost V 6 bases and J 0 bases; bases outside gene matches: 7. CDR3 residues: CASRFSGQLNTEAFF. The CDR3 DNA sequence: TGTGCCAGCAGGTTTTCGGGACAGCTGAACACTGAAGCTTTCTTT.

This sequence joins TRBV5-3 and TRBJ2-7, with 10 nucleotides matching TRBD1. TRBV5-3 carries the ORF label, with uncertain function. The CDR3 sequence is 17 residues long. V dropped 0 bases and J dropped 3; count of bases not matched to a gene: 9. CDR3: CARSLAPTGGARYEQYF. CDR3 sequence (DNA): TGTGCCAGAAGCTTGGCCCCGACAGGGGGCGCCCGCTACGAGCAGTACTTC.

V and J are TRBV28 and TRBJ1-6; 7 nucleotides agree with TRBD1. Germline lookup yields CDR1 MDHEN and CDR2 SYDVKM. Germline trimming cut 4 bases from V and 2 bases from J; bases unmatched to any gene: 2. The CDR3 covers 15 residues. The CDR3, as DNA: TGTGCCAGCAGTTCCGGGACAGCCTATAATTCACCCCTCCACTTT. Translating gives CASSSGTAYNSPLHF. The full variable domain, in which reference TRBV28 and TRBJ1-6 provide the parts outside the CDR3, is DVKVTQSSRYLVKRTGEKVFLECVQDMDHENMFWYRQDPGLGLRLIYFSYDVKMKEKGDIPEGYSVSREKKERFSLILESASTNQTSMYLCASSSGTAYNSPLHFGNGTRLTVT.

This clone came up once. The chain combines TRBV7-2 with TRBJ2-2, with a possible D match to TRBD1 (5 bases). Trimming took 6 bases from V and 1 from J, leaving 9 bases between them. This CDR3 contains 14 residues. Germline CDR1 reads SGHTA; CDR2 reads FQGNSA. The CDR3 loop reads CASSDTGNTGELFF. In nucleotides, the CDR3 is TGTGCCAGCAGTGATACAGGGAACACCGGGGAGCTGTTTTTT.

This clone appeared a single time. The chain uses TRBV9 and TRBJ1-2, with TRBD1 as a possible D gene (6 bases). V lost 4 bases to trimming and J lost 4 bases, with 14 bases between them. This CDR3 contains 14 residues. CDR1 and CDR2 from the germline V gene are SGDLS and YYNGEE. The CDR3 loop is CASSLGGPIYGYTF. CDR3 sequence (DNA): TGTGCCAGCAGCCTAGGGGGGCCAATCTATGGCTACACCTTC.

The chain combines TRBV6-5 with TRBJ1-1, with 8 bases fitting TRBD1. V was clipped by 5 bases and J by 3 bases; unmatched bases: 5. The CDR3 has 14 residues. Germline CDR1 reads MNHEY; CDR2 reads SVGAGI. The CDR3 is CASSRHRGDTEAFF. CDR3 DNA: TGTGCCAGCAGTCGCCACAGGGGGGACACTGAAGCTTTCTTT.

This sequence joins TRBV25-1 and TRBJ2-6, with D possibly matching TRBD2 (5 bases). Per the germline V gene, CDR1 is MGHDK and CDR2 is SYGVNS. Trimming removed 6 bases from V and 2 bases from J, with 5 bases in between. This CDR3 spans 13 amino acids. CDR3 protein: CASREAGANVLTF. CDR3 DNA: TGTGCCAGCAGGGAGGCTGGGGCCAACGTCCTGACTTTC.

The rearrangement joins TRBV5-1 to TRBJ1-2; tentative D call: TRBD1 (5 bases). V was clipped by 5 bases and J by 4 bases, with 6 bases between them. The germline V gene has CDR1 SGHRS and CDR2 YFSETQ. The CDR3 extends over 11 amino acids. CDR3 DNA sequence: TGCGCCAGCAGAGGGGTCTATGGCTACACCTTC. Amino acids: CASRGVYGYTF.

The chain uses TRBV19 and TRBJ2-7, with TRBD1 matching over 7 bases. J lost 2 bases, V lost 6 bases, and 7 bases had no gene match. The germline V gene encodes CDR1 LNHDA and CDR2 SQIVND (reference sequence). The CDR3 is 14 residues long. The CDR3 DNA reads TGTGCCAGTAGCCGACTCGGGACAGCCTACGAGCAGTACTTC. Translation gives CASSRLGTAYEQYF. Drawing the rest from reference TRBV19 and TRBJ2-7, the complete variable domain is DGGITQSPKYLFRKEGQNVTLSCEQNLNHDAMYWYRQDPGQGLRLIYYSQIVNDFQKGDIAEGYSVSREKKESFPLTVTSAQKNPTAFYLCASSRLGTAYEQYFGPGTRLTVT.

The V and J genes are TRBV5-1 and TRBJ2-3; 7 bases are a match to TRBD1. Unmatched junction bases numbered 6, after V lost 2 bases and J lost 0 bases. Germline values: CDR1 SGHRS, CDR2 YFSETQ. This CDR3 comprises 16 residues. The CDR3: CASSFDRVTSTDTQYF. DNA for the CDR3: TGCGCCAGCAGCTTCGACAGGGTAACTAGCACAGATACGCAGTATTTT.

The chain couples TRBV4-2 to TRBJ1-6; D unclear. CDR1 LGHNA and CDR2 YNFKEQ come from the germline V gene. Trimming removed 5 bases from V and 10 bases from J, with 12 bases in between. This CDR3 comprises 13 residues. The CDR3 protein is CASSSSPGSPLHF. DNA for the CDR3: TGTGCCAGCAGCTCAAGCCCGGGATCACCCCTCCACTTT.

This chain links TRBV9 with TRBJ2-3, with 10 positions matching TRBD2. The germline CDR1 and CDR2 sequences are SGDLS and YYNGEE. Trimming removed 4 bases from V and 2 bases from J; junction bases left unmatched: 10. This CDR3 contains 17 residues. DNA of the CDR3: TGTGCCAGCAGCTCCCCCGTAGCGGGGGGTACCACAGATACGCAGTATTTT. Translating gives CASSSPVAGGTTDTQYF.